This entry features one T cell receptor beta chain sequence. These data originate in a study of blood T cell repertoires in COVID-19. Overall study context: Samples came from the United States, Italy and Spain, spanning acute and convalescent COVID-19. From T cells, B-cell-depleted T cells, or PBMCs came the material, which was cDNA or gDNA.

In the original processing: By means of reference gene primer amplification, nucleated cell counts were estimated. The data were produced by immunoSEQ multiplex PCR, yet TCRdb's version contains in-frame clones alone and is incomplete. V and J calls and clone size are those listed in that table; D and trimming were worked out from the DNA. The table shows roughly 200,000 clones, with more than 85% occurring only once. Trimming shortened V by 7 bases and J by 6 bases, and 15 bases separated the two germline ends. Per germline, CDR1 LNHDA and CDR2 SQIVND (reference sequence). This CDR3 region has 14 residues. The Seattle patients joined while their infection was active and were tracked longitudinally afterward.

This TCR came from a woman aged 45 to 65 with COVID-19, enrolled during active disease. The rearrangement uses TRBV19 and TRBJ2-2; D might be TRBD2 (6 bases). What was sequenced was peripheral blood. CDR3 in DNA: TGTGCCAGTACGTTGAGATCGGGGGCCGGGGAGCTGTTTTTT. This encodes CASTLRSGAGELFF.